Listed below are T cell receptor beta chains from one sample, sequenced in a study of blood T cell repertoires in COVID-19. Profiled with immunoSEQ multiplex PCR; TCRdb holds only in-frame clones, not every one. Seen here are more than 85,000 clones, roughly 86% observed once, and the top ten hold under 7.5%. The sample comprised peripheral blood. The receptors were gathered from a woman aged 60-75 years with acute or convalescent COVID-19. The CDR3 runs from the conserved cysteine through the conserved F or W. Each record gives: clone size, D gene, J gene, V gene, CDR3 DNA, CDR3 protein. The D gene is left open where the match is weak. The listing skips clone size in some rows; elsewhere it reads once, few, many or a size class.

size: -
D: -
J: TRBJ2-1
V: TRBV9
DNA: TGTGCCAGCAGCGTAGATAGCGGACCCTACAATGAGCAGTTCTTC
CDR3: CASSVDSGPYNEQFF

size: -
D: -
J: TRBJ1-3
V: TRBV7-8
DNA: TGTGCCAGCAGCTTATACAGAGGGAACTCTGGAAACACCATATATTTT
CDR3: CASSLYRGNSGNTIYF

size: -
D: TRBD1
J: TRBJ2-5
V: TRBV19
DNA: TGTGCCAGTAGTATCCGCCTCCTGGACAGGGTCGCAGAGACCCAGTACTTC
CDR3: CASSIRLLDRVAETQYF

size: -
D: TRBD1
J: TRBJ2-7
V: TRBV5-1
DNA: TGCGCCAGCAGCTATGGGACAGGGTGGGCCTACGAGCAGTACTTC
CDR3: CASSYGTGWAYEQYF

size: -
D: -
J: TRBJ2-6
V: TRBV14
DNA: TGTGCCAGCAGCCAAGGGGCTGCTGGGGCCAACGTCCTGACTTTC
CDR3: CASSQGAAGANVLTF

size: -
D: -
J: TRBJ2-1
V: TRBV21-1
DNA: TGTGCCAGCAGCAAAACGGACAGCCCTGAGCAGTTCTTC
CDR3: CASSKTDSPEQFF

size: -
D: TRBD2
J: TRBJ2-2
V: TRBV19
DNA: TGTGCCAGTAGTCCGCCCCGGGTAGCGGGAGCGGTCGGGGAGCTGTTTTTT
CDR3: CASSPPRVAGAVGELFF

size: few
D: -
J: TRBJ2-1
V: TRBV12-3/TRBV12-4
DNA: TGTGCCAGCAGTTTGGGCTGGGAGCAGTTCTTC
CDR3: CASSLGWEQFF

size: -
D: -
J: TRBJ1-2
V: TRBV28
DNA: TGTGCCAGCGATATAACCCGCCGCTCCGGATCCAGGCACTATGGCTACACCTTC
CDR3: CASDITRRSGSRHYGYTF

size: -
D: -
J: TRBJ2-1
V: TRBV5-1
DNA: TGCGCCAGCAGCTTGATCGGGAATGAGCAGTTCTTC
CDR3: CASSLIGNEQFF

size: -
D: -
J: TRBJ2-3
V: TRBV6-2/TRBV6-3
DNA: TGTGCCAGCAGTTACTCGAGGGAAGCGAGCTACGATACGCAGTATTTT
CDR3: CASSYSREASYDTQYF

size: -
D: TRBD1
J: TRBJ2-3
V: TRBV18
DNA: TGTGCCAGCTCACCAACAGGGGTAGGAGATACGCAGTATTTT
CDR3: CASSPTGVGDTQYF

size: -
D: -
J: TRBJ2-1
V: TRBV11-3
DNA: TGTGCCAGCAGCTTAGACCCTCGGGGTGACAATGAGCAGTTCTTC
CDR3: CASSLDPRGDNEQFF

size: -
D: TRBD2
J: TRBJ2-2
V: TRBV2
DNA: TGTGCCAGCAGCCCTAGCGGGCCGAACACCGGGGAGCTGTTTTTT
CDR3: CASSPSGPNTGELFF

size: -
D: TRBD1
J: TRBJ2-3
V: TRBV6-6
DNA: TGTGCCGGACGACAGGGCTCTAGCACAGATACGCAGTATTTT
CDR3: CAGRQGSSTDTQYF

size: -
D: TRBD2
J: TRBJ2-5
V: TRBV11-3
DNA: TGTGCCAGCAGCTTACCTCGGGGGGGCTCGGAGACCCAGTACTTC
CDR3: CASSLPRGGSETQYF

size: -
D: TRBD1
J: TRBJ1-1
V: TRBV3-1/TRBV3-2
DNA: TGTGCCAGCAGCTGGGGACAGGCGAACACTGAAGCTTTCTTT
CDR3: CASSWGQANTEAFF

size: -
D: -
J: TRBJ1-4
V: TRBV7-8
DNA: TGTGCCAGCAGCCTCCAGAGGGTTAATGAAAAACTGTTTTTT
CDR3: CASSLQRVNEKLFF

size: -
D: -
J: TRBJ1-2
V: TRBV6-6
DNA: TGTGCCAGCAGTTACTCATCCGGGATAAATGGCTACACCTTC
CDR3: CASSYSSGINGYTF

size: -
D: -
J: TRBJ2-1
V: TRBV10-2
DNA: TGCGCCAGCAGTGACTTGGCTATAGCTTTTGGTCGATCCTACAATGAGCAGTTCTTC
CDR3: CASSDLAIAFGRSYNEQFF

size: -
D: -
J: TRBJ2-2
V: TRBV7-3
DNA: TGTGCCAGCAGCCAAAAGGGACTCCCGAACACCGGGGAGCTGTTTTTT
CDR3: CASSQKGLPNTGELFF

size: -
D: -
J: TRBJ1-4
V: TRBV2
DNA: TGTGCCAGCAGTGGGCAGGAAGAAAAACTGTTTTTT
CDR3: CASSGQEEKLFF

size: -
D: TRBD2
J: TRBJ2-1
V: TRBV6-2/TRBV6-3
DNA: TGTGCCAGCAGTAGGGGACTAGCGGGAGTGTCTGAGCAGTTCTTC
CDR3: CASSRGLAGVSEQFF

size: -
D: TRBD2
J: TRBJ2-1
V: TRBV4-2
DNA: TGTGCCAGCAGCCAAGAACTAGCGGGATACAATGAGCAGTTCTTC
CDR3: CASSQELAGYNEQFF

size: -
D: TRBD2
J: TRBJ2-5
V: TRBV28
DNA: TGTGCCAGCAGTTTGATAGCGGGACAAGAGACCCAGTACTTC
CDR3: CASSLIAGQETQYF

size: -
D: TRBD2
J: TRBJ2-2
V: TRBV3-1/TRBV3-2
DNA: TGTGCCAGCAGCCAAGGGCTAGCGGGAAGCACAACCGGGGAGCTGTTTTTT
CDR3: CASSQGLAGSTTGELFF

size: -
D: -
J: TRBJ1-1
V: TRBV3-1/TRBV3-2
DNA: TGTGCCAGCAGCCAATCAGGGGTGAACACTGAAGCTTTCTTT
CDR3: CASSQSGVNTEAFF

size: once
D: -
J: TRBJ1-2
V: TRBV11-2
DNA: TGTGCCAGCAGCTTAGAAGGCTTGTGGGGGCCCTATGGCTACACCTTC
CDR3: CASSLEGLWGPYGYTF

size: -
D: -
J: TRBJ1-6
V: TRBV4-2
DNA: TGTGCCAGCAGCCAAGGGGCCCCCGGGGATTCACCCCTCCACTTT
CDR3: CASSQGAPGDSPLHF

size: -
D: -
J: TRBJ2-6
V: TRBV12-3/TRBV12-4
DNA: TGTGCCGGCAGTTTATCAGGGGCCAACGTCCTGACTTTC
CDR3: CAGSLSGANVLTF

size: few
D: -
J: TRBJ1-1
V: TRBV2
DNA: TGTGCCAGCTTGCAGGTAAACACTGAAGCTTTCTTT
CDR3: CASLQVNTEAFF

size: -
D: -
J: TRBJ2-3
V: TRBV3-1/TRBV3-2
DNA: TGTGCCAGCAGCCAAGACCCAGCGAGCACAGATACGCAGTATTTT
CDR3: CASSQDPASTDTQYF

size: -
D: -
J: TRBJ1-2
V: TRBV6-1
DNA: TGTGCCAGCAGTGAACGGTTCAGGGTAGCTGGCTACACCTTC
CDR3: CASSERFRVAGYTF

size: -
D: -
J: TRBJ1-2
V: TRBV7-2
DNA: TGTGCCAGCAGCTTAGAACTAGGGGGCTACACCTTC
CDR3: CASSLELGGYTF

size: -
D: TRBD1
J: TRBJ2-7
V: TRBV11-1
DNA: TGTGCCAGCAGCATTGGACAGGGGCTCCTCTACGAGCAGTACTTC
CDR3: CASSIGQGLLYEQYF

size: -
D: TRBD2
J: TRBJ2-1
V: TRBV24-1
DNA: TGTGCCACCAGCAACGCGGGGGATCCCTACAATGAGCAGTTCTTC
CDR3: CATSNAGDPYNEQFF

size: -
D: -
J: TRBJ1-1
V: TRBV10-3
DNA: TGTGCCATCAGTATACAGGACCTTGAAGCTTTCTTT
CDR3: CAISIQDLEAFF

size: -
D: TRBD2
J: TRBJ2-5
V: TRBV19
DNA: TGTGCCAGTAGCCCACATAGCGGGAGGAACCAAGAGACCCAGTACTTC
CDR3: CASSPHSGRNQETQYF

size: -
D: TRBD2
J: TRBJ2-2
V: TRBV19
DNA: TGTGCCAGTAGTTTTAGGGGAGGCGGGGGAACCGGGGAGCTGTTTTTT
CDR3: CASSFRGGGGTGELFF

size: -
D: -
J: TRBJ1-2
V: TRBV30
DNA: TGTGCCTGGAGTGTAGGGTCCCCCGGAAAAGCGGGCTATGGCTACACCTTC
CDR3: CAWSVGSPGKAGYGYTF

size: -
D: -
J: TRBJ1-3
V: TRBV6-5
DNA: TGTGCCAGCAGCGAGGGAAACACCATATATTTT
CDR3: CASSEGNTIYF

size: -
D: TRBD2
J: TRBJ2-2
V: TRBV30
DNA: TGTGCCTGGAGTCTCCTAGCGGGCTACACCGGGGAGCTGTTTTTT
CDR3: CAWSLLAGYTGELFF

size: -
D: TRBD1
J: TRBJ1-5
V: TRBV3-1/TRBV3-2
DNA: TGTGCCAGCAGCCAGACCTGGACAGGGGGGGCCCGCAATCAGCCCCAGCATTTT
CDR3: CASSQTWTGGARNQPQHF

size: -
D: TRBD1
J: TRBJ1-1
V: TRBV28
DNA: TGTGCCAGCAGCTTATTACAGGGGGCGGCTTTCTTT
CDR3: CASSLLQGAAFF

size: once
D: TRBD2
J: TRBJ2-1
V: TRBV3-1/TRBV3-2
DNA: TGTGCCAGCAGCCCTGAACCGGGACTAGCAAATGAGCAGTTCTTC
CDR3: CASSPEPGLANEQFF

size: -
D: TRBD2
J: TRBJ2-4
V: TRBV7-9
DNA: TGTGCCAGCAGCCTACGTAGCGGGAGTGTTCTAGCCAAAAACATTCAGTACTTC
CDR3: CASSLRSGSVLAKNIQYF

size: -
D: TRBD1
J: TRBJ1-1
V: TRBV18
DNA: TGTGCCAGCTCACCGGACAGGATGAACACTGAAGCTTTCTTT
CDR3: CASSPDRMNTEAFF